What follows are 13 T cell receptor beta chains derived from one specimen sequenced in a study of T cell repertoires in cytomegalovirus infection. TCRdb processed the reads anew with MiXCR; each CDR3 protein has one entry. The sample includes around 300,000 distinct CDR3 sequences, approximately 25% of them seen just once. These receptors' targets are unknown. This specimen consisted of cultured PBMCs, obtained from culture after CMV antigen stimulation. The receptors originated from a human donor in good health (CMV status not recorded). Some clones in this sample may be carry-over from other donors' samples.

The gene calls are TRBV6-2 or TRBV6-3 and TRBJ1-1; TRBD1 agrees at 8 bases. This CDR3 is 17 amino acids long. CDR1 and CDR2 from the germline V gene are MNHEY and SVGEGT. J gave up 8 bases and V 5 bases, and 19 bases lay outside the gene matches. CDR3: CASSPTTPGQGRGEAFF. The CDR3 DNA reads TGTGCCAGCAGTCCCACAACGCCCGGACAGGGACGAGGGGAAGCTTTCTTT.

This chain connects TRBV6-2 or TRBV6-3 to TRBJ2-7; no firm D call. This CDR3 comprises 11 residues. Germline V gene data show CDR1 as MNHEY and CDR2 as SVGEGT. V dropped 8 bases and J dropped 5 bases, with 10 bases sitting between them. In DNA, the CDR3 is TGTGCCAGCGCCCCCTTCAACGAGCAGTACTTC. This gives the protein CASAPFNEQYF.

This clonotype was recorded at least ten times. The CDR3 DNA reads TGTGCCAGCAGCTTATTTCAGGGGAACAATCAGCCCCAGCATTTT. Amino acids: CASSLFQGNNQPQHF. J is TRBJ1-5 and V is TRBV7-2; tentative D call: TRBD1 (6 bases). In germline, CDR1 is SGHTA, CDR2 FQGNSA. The CDR3 is 15 residues long. Trimming took 2 bases from V and 3 from J, leaving 11 bases between them.

In DNA form, the CDR3 reads TGTGCCAGCAGTCTCCATTCACGGGGACGGGACGGGGGGTTCTTC. The encoded protein is CASSLHSRGRDGGFF. This sequence joins TRBV28 and TRBJ2-1; a weak D match, TRBD2 (6 bases). In germline, CDR1 is MDHEN, CDR2 SYDVKM. The ends were cut back, 5 bases at V and 15 bases at J, with 26 bases in the middle. The CDR3 contains 15 residues.

V is TRBV29-1 and J is TRBJ1-2; D ambiguous. Germline-derived CDR1 and CDR2 are SQVTM and ANQGSEA. Trimming took 0 bases from V and 5 from J, leaving 7 bases between them. The CDR3 loop spans 12 amino acids. The CDR3 DNA sequence: TGCAGCGTTGAAGAAGGTAGTTATGGCTACACCTTC. This gives the protein CSVEEGSYGYTF.

The V call is TRBV7-2, the J call TRBJ1-1; no reliable D call. This CDR3 spans 15 amino acids. Trimming took 8 bases from V and 0 from J, leaving 16 bases between them. Germline values: CDR1 SGHTA, CDR2 FQGNSA. The CDR3 nucleotides read TGTGCCAGCGCCGAGCTTGGTAGTATGAACACTGAAGCTTTCTTT. This encodes CASAELGSMNTEAFF.

This clonotype was counted only a few times. The gene calls are TRBV7-2 and TRBJ2-7, with TRBD1 identical over 7 bases. From germline, CDR1 is SGHTA and CDR2 FQGNSA. V lost 4 bases and J lost 6; bases outside the gene matches: 12. This CDR3 is built from 15 residues. DNA of the CDR3: TGTGCCAGCAGCTACTCGGGACAGAGAAGGGGCGAGCAGTACTTC. Amino acid sequence: CASSYSGQRRGEQYF.

V is TRBV3-1 and J is TRBJ2-7; 10 nucleotides agree with TRBD2. Germline CDR1 LGHDT, CDR2 YNNKEL (reference sequence). The V and J ends lost 3 bases and 6 bases, in that order; junction bases with no gene match: 8. The length of the CDR3 is 15 residues. This CDR3 reads CASSQTGQREGEQYF. DNA for the CDR3: TGTGCCAGCAGCCAGACTGGGCAGCGGGAGGGCGAGCAGTACTTC.

The chain employs TRBV6-2 or TRBV6-3 and TRBJ2-1, with 15 bases lining up with TRBD2. This CDR3 is built from 16 residues. The germline gives CDR1 MNHEY, CDR2 SVGEGT. V was clipped by 2 bases and J by 8 bases; unmatched bases: 4. The CDR3 nucleotides read TGTGCCAGCAGTTACCCTTGGACTAGCGGGAGGGATGAGCAGTTCTTC. Its protein is CASSYPWTSGRDEQFF.

The chain is built from TRBV20-1 and TRBJ1-1; 7 bases are shared with TRBD1. V shed 3 bases and J 1 base; nucleotides not matched to a gene: 11. CDR3 length: 16 residues. Germline loops: CDR1 DFQATT, CDR2 SNEGSKA (reference sequence). CDR3 amino acids: CSASPTGEEGNTEAFF. CDR3 DNA: TGCAGTGCTAGCCCCACAGGGGAAGAGGGGAACACTGAAGCTTTCTTT.

The CDR3 DNA sequence: TGTGCCAGCAGATCCGGGACTAGCCTGTACAATGAGCAGTTCTTC. This sequence encodes CASRSGTSLYNEQFF. This rearrangement joins TRBV6-1 to TRBJ2-1, with 9 bases identical to TRBD2. Losses at the gene ends were 6 bases for V and 4 bases for J; bases not matched to a gene: 7. Germline V gives CDR1 MNHNS, CDR2 SASEGT. The CDR3 covers 15 residues.

This clonotype was detected a few times. This sequence joins TRBV12-3 or TRBV12-4 and TRBJ2-7; 9 bases fit TRBD2. V dropped 1 base and J dropped 3; count of bases not matched to a gene: 1. There are 14 residues in the CDR3. The CDR3 loop is CASSLGGGGYEQYV. In nucleotides, the CDR3 is TGTGCCAGCAGTTTAGGCGGGGGGGGCTACGAGCAGTACGTC.

In this sample, this clonotype turned up a few times. The rearrangement joins TRBV20-1 to TRBJ2-1; 7 nucleotides match TRBD2. Per the germline V gene, CDR1 is DFQATT and CDR2 is SNEGSKA (reference sequence). The trim removed 4 bases at V and 6 bases at J, leaving 6 bases unmatched. The CDR3 is made up of 13 amino acids. In DNA, the CDR3 is TGCAGTGCTACAGGACTAGTCCTCAATGAGCAGTTCTTC. This gives the protein CSATGLVLNEQFF.